The 27 T cell receptor beta chains listed next were all sequenced from one sample in a study of neoadjuvant anti-PD-1 for oral cavity cancer. Some clones are missing from TCRdb's copy, which holds only in-frame ones; the method was immunoSEQ multiplex PCR. The sample carries tens of thousands of clones, 86% recorded once. Time point indicated: after neoadjuvant nivolumab, at surgical resection. This specimen consisted of PBMCs, obtained after nivolumab (anti-PD-1) treatment. The receptors shown here come from a person between 40 and 79 years old with oral cavity squamous cell carcinoma.

This rearrangement joins TRBV21-1 to TRBJ2-5; the DNA was not compared with TRBD2, the D call given in the table. TRBV21-1 is termed a pseudogene. This CDR3 has 20 amino acids. CDR3 protein: CASSKGRVGERGVRQETQYF. For the CDR3, the DNA is TGTGCCAGCAGCAAAGGAAGGGTTGGTGAGCGGGGGGTCCGCCAAGAGACCCAGTACTTC.

Only a few counts were recorded for this clone. The CDR3 DNA sequence: TGTGCCAGCGCCCTTGGTGGGAGCCAGCAAGAGACCCAGTACTTC. This translates into CASALGGSQQETQYF. The chain has TRBV7-6 and TRBJ2-5, with D perhaps TRBD2 (5 bases). The CDR3 is 15 residues long. V lost 8 bases to trimming and J lost 2 bases, with 18 bases between them. In germline, CDR1 is SGHVS, CDR2 FNYEAQ. The full variable domain, in which reference TRBV7-6 and TRBJ2-5 provide the parts outside the CDR3, is GAGVSQSPRYKVTKRGQDVALRCDPISGHVSLYWYRQALGQGPEFLTYFNYEAQQDKSGLPNDRFSAERPEGSISTLTIQRTEQRDSAMYRCASALGGSQQETQYFGPGTRLLVL.

Turning to this clone: The same CDR3 is also encoded by other DNA sequences in this sample. J is TRBJ2-1 and V is TRBV6-5; no clear D gene. Trimming took off 0 bases at V and 0 bases at J, with 6 bases between the two ends. This CDR3 comprises 15 residues. CDR1 and CDR2 (germline): MNHEY, SVGAGI. Written as DNA, the CDR3 is TGTGCCAGCAGTTACTCTCCCAGCTCCTACAATGAGCAGTTCTTC. Amino acid sequence: CASSYSPSSYNEQFF.

The rearrangement uses TRBV27 and TRBJ2-2, with 9 bases aligning to TRBD2. The CDR3 has 19 residues. V was clipped by 5 bases and J by 3 bases; unmatched bases: 16. Germline V lookup: CDR1 MNHEY, CDR2 SMNVEV (reference sequence). The CDR3 spells CASSPPVGLAWLHTGELFF. In DNA form, the CDR3 reads TGTGCCAGCAGTCCGCCGGTGGGACTAGCCTGGTTGCACACCGGGGAGCTGTTTTTT.

The rearrangement joins TRBV27 to TRBJ1-6; 12 bases fit TRBD1. CDR1 and CDR2 (germline): MNHEY, SMNVEV (reference sequence). The CDR3 runs 15 residues. After removal of 6 bases from V and 4 bases from J, the junction contained 1 base not matched to a gene. CDR3 sequence: CASRGQGAYNSPLHF. The DNA for the CDR3 is TGTGCCAGCAGGGGACAGGGGGCTTATAATTCACCCCTCCACTTT.

V is TRBV6-5 and J is TRBJ2-1; 7 bases match TRBD1. J gave up 9 bases and V 6 bases, and 11 bases lay outside the gene matches. The CDR3 extends over 14 amino acids. CDR1 MNHEY and CDR2 SVGAGI come from the germline V gene. The CDR3 here is CASSQPIRDSEQFF. The CDR3 nucleotides are TGTGCCAGCAGCCAACCCATCCGGGACAGTGAGCAGTTCTTC.

The chain couples TRBV9 to TRBJ2-7; 9 positions match TRBD2. The V segment lost 0 bases and the J segment 1 base; nucleotides outside the gene matches: 2. The germline V gene has CDR1 SGDLS and CDR2 YYNGEE. The CDR3 runs 15 residues. The CDR3 region is CASSVGGLASYEQYF. CDR3 coding DNA: TGTGCCAGCAGCGTAGGGGGACTAGCATCCTACGAGCAGTACTTC.

The chain couples TRBV7-8 to TRBJ2-2, with D tentatively TRBD1 or TRBD2 (5 bases each). This CDR3 spans 14 amino acids. Germline V lookup: CDR1 SGHVS, CDR2 FQNEAQ. The V end was cut by 5 bases, the J end by 8 bases, with 15 bases between. CDR3 sequence reads: CASSPGDRLGELFF. The CDR3 DNA is TGTGCCAGCAGCCCCGGGGACCGACTTGGGGAGCTGTTTTTT.

The chain uses TRBV10-3 and TRBJ2-1; D gene unclear. CDR1 and CDR2 (germline): ENHRY, SYGVKD. Trimming shortened V by 4 bases and J by 0 bases, and 16 bases separated the two germline ends. The CDR3 consists of 17 residues. The CDR3 reads CAISGSGARSSYNEQFF. Here the CDR3 DNA reads TGTGCCATCAGTGGGAGTGGCGCGCGGAGCTCCTACAATGAGCAGTTCTTC.

The chain carries TRBV6-1 and TRBJ2-3, with 10 bases that match TRBD1. CDR3 length equals 15 residues. V was pared by 1 base and J by 6 bases, with 4 bases of the junction left unmatched. Germline-derived CDR1 and CDR2 are MNHNS and SASEGT. This chain's CDR3 is CASSEVRQGADTQYF. The CDR3 DNA reads TGTGCCAGCAGTGAAGTAAGACAGGGGGCGGATACGCAGTATTTT.

The chain has TRBV5-1 and TRBJ1-3, with TRBD1 matching over 8 bases. CDR1 is SGHRS, CDR2 YFSETQ, per germline. The CDR3 length is 15 residues. V was pared by 4 bases and J by 4 bases, with 7 bases of the junction left unmatched. For the CDR3, the DNA is TGCGCCAGCAGCGCACAGGGGGTCTCCGGAAACACCATATATTTT. It is translated as CASSAQGVSGNTIYF.

The chain uses TRBV14 and TRBJ1-2, with 7 bases lining up with TRBD1. The V and J ends lost 3 bases and 2 bases, in that order; junction bases with no gene match: 0. This CDR3 is 13 amino acids long. CDR1 SGHDN and CDR2 FVKESK come from the germline V gene. The chain's CDR3 is CASSQGQNYGYTF. The CDR3 DNA sequence: TGTGCCAGCAGCCAGGGACAGAACTATGGCTACACCTTC. Full variable domain (rest looked up from reference TRBV14 and TRBJ1-2): EAGVTQFPSHSVIEKGQTVTLRCDPISGHDNLYWYRRVMGKEIKFLLHFVKESKQDESGMPNNRFLAERTGGTYSTLKVQPAELEDSGVYFCASSQGQNYGYTFGSGTRLTVV.

V gene TRBV11-2 combines with J gene TRBJ2-5; D not certain. The V end lost 6 bases, the J end lost 1 base, and 15 bases lay between the germline ends. This CDR3 has 15 residues. The V gene's germline CDR1 is SGHAT and CDR2 FQNNGV. The CDR3 DNA follows: TGTGCCAGCAGTTCCATCATATCTTCCCAAGAGACCCAGTACTTC. Translation: CASSSIISSQETQYF.

The V and J genes are TRBV7-8 and TRBJ2-3; no definite D call. CDR3 length: 14 amino acids. In germline, CDR1 is SGHVS, CDR2 FQNEAQ. Trimming shortened V by 3 bases and J by 5 bases, and 12 bases separated the two germline ends. The CDR3 nucleotides are TGTGCCAGCAGCTTTGCTACCCTTGGAGATACGCAGTATTTT. It yields the protein CASSFATLGDTQYF.

The chain carries TRBV28 and TRBJ2-3; maybe TRBD2 (6 bases). V gave up 3 bases and J gave up 0 bases, with 7 bases separating them. Germline V gene sequence: CDR1 MDHEN, CDR2 SYDVKM. The CDR3 loop spans 14 amino acids. This chain's CDR3 is CASSFGGSTDTQYF. CDR3 sequence (DNA): TGTGCCAGCAGTTTCGGGGGTAGCACAGATACGCAGTATTTT.

This clone has more than one count but fewer than ten. The chain couples TRBV27 to TRBJ1-4, with a possible D match to TRBD1 (5 bases). CDR1 and CDR2 (germline): MNHEY, SMNVEV (reference sequence). This CDR3 is built from 13 residues. Trimming took 8 bases from V and 5 from J, leaving 12 bases between them. The CDR3 spells CASGGRANEKLFF. The CDR3, as DNA: TGTGCCAGCGGAGGCAGGGCGAATGAAAAACTGTTTTTT.

The chain combines TRBV27 with TRBJ1-2; D unresolved. Germline V CDR1 and CDR2: MNHEY, SMNVEV (reference sequence). The V gene lost 5 bases and the J gene lost 4 bases, with 17 bases spanning the gap. This CDR3 contains 15 residues. CDR3 in amino acids: CASSQNKQLLYGYTF. The CDR3 region has the DNA TGTGCCAGCAGTCAAAACAAACAATTACTCTATGGCTACACCTTC.

The V and J genes are TRBV7-9 and TRBJ1-1; D call uncertain. V gave up 5 bases and J gave up 7 bases, with 14 bases separating them. The CDR3 covers 13 residues. CDR1 is SEHNR, CDR2 FQNEAQ, per germline (reference sequence). In nucleotides, the CDR3 is TGTGCCAGCAGCCCTTTCGTTTCTTTTGAAGCTTTCTTT. Translated, it gives CASSPFVSFEAFF.

V gene TRBV5-1 combines with J gene TRBJ2-7; TRBD1 aligns across 10 bases. The germline V gene has CDR1 SGHRS and CDR2 YFSETQ. The CDR3 is made up of 17 amino acids. V gave up 5 bases and J gave up 4 bases; unmatched junction bases: 15. CDR3: CASSSGQGGVRGYEQYF. The CDR3 nucleotides read TGCGCCAGCAGTTCAGGACAGGGGGGCGTACGTGGGTACGAGCAGTACTTC.

The V call is TRBV2, the J call TRBJ2-3, with D unresolved. In germline, CDR1 is SNHLY, CDR2 FYNNEI. The CDR3 runs to 10 residues. Trimming removed 8 bases from V and 6 bases from J, with 6 bases in between. In DNA, the CDR3 is TGTGCCAGCCGCCGGGATACGCAGTATTTT. This encodes CASRRDTQYF. The full variable domain, with the rest looked up from reference TRBV2 and TRBJ2-3, is EPEVTQTPSHQVTQMGQEVILRCVPISNHLYFYWYRQILGQKVEFLVSFYNNEISEKSEIFDDQFSVERPDGSNFTLKIRSTKLEDSAMYFCASRRDTQYFGPGTRLTVL.

J is TRBJ1-1 and V is TRBV7-3; D remains unclear. The V gene's germline CDR1 is SGHTA and CDR2 FQGTGA. The CDR3 runs 14 residues. The V and J ends lost 5 bases and 6 bases respectively, with 16 bases between them. The CDR3 nucleotides are TGTGCCAGCAGCCAAAGGGTAGGCAGCTCTGAAGCTTTCTTT. Protein sequence: CASSQRVGSSEAFF.

The chain joins TRBV10-2 to TRBJ1-1; TRBD1 might be the D (6 bases). V lost 0 bases and J lost 6, with 14 bases in between. Germline V lookup: CDR1 WSHSY, CDR2 SAAADI. This CDR3 is built from 15 residues. The CDR3 loop reads CASSESEGGRAEAFF. In DNA form, the CDR3 reads TGCGCCAGCAGTGAGTCGGAGGGGGGTAGGGCTGAAGCTTTCTTT.

This rearrangement joins TRBV5-1 to TRBJ2-7, with D perhaps TRBD2 (7 bases). Trimming left V 4 bases short and J 2 bases short, with 16 bases between. CDR3 length: 15 residues. The germline V gene has CDR1 SGHRS and CDR2 YFSETQ. As DNA, the CDR3 is TGCGCCAGCAGCCCGGGGGGCTCAGTAACCTACGAGCAGTACTTC. Translated: CASSPGGSVTYEQYF. Based on the CDR3 plus reference TRBV5-1 and TRBJ2-7, the full variable domain is KAGVTQTPRYLIKTRGQQVTLSCSPISGHRSVSWYQQTPGQGLQFLFEYFSETQRNKGNFPGRFSGRQFSNSRSEMNVSTLELGDSALYLCASSPGGSVTYEQYFGPGTRLTVT.

The chain is built from TRBV19 and TRBJ1-6; no clear D. Trimming took 4 bases from V and 11 from J, leaving 9 bases between them. CDR3 length equals 12 residues. Germline CDR1 LNHDA, CDR2 SQIVND (reference sequence). The CDR3 DNA sequence: TGTGCCAGTAGTAGCTTAGGTGCACCCCTCCACTTT. It is translated as CASSSLGAPLHF.

The chain links TRBV21-1 to TRBJ1-3; the D call in the table, TRBD1, was not verified against the DNA. TRBV21-1 is annotated as a pseudogene. CDR3 length equals 17 residues. CDR3 residues: CASSKATGENSGNTIYF. As DNA, the CDR3 is TGTGCCAGCAGCAAGGCGACAGGGGAGAACTCTGGAAACACCATATATTTT.

The chain uses TRBV5-1 and TRBJ1-2; tentative D call: TRBD1 (6 bases). The CDR3 loop spans 14 amino acids. Trimming removed 4 bases at V and 4 bases at J, with 14 bases between. CDR1 is SGHRS and CDR2 is YFSETQ in the germline V gene. The CDR3 DNA is TGCGCCAGCAGCCTTGGAGGGACAATCTATGGCTACACCTTC. As protein: CASSLGGTIYGYTF.

The chain uses TRBV5-1 and TRBJ2-1; D possibly corresponds to TRBD2 (6 bases). V gave up 0 bases and J gave up 7 bases, with 20 bases separating them. The CDR3 consists of 17 residues. Germline-derived CDR1 and CDR2 are SGHRS and YFSETQ. The CDR3 reads CASSLGYTGTVLNEQFF. The CDR3 DNA follows: TGCGCCAGCAGCTTGGGATACACCGGGACTGTCCTTAATGAGCAGTTCTTC.